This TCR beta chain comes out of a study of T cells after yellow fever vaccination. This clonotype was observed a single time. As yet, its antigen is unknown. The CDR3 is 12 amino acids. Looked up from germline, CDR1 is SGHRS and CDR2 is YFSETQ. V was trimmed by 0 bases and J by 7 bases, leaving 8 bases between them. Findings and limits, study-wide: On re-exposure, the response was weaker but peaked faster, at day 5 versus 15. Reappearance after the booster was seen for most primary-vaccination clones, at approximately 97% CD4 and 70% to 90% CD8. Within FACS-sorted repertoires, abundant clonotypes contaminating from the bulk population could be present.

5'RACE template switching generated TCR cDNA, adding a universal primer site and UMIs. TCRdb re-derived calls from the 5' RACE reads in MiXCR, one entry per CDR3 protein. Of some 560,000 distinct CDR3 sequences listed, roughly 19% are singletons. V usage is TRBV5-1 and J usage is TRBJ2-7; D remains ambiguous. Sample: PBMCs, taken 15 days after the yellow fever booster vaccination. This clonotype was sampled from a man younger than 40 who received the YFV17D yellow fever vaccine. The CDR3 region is CASSLDPLEQYF. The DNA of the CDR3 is TGCGCCAGCAGCTTGGACCCCTTGGAGCAGTACTTC.